The next 18 T cell receptor beta chains were all read from a single sample in a study of blood T cell repertoires in COVID-19. This table comes from immunoSEQ multiplex PCR, and its TCRdb copy is limited to in-frame clones, with some not included. The sample lists fewer than 200,000 clones; around four fifths were seen once. Input material: peripheral blood. These TCRs come from a woman of 80 years or more with acute or convalescent COVID-19.

This chain connects TRBV28 to TRBJ1-6; D is unresolved. Trimming shortened V by 7 bases and J by 0 bases, and 16 bases separated the two germline ends. This CDR3 region has 17 residues. CDR1 is MDHEN and CDR2 is SYDVKM in the germline V gene. In DNA, the CDR3 is TGTGCCAGCATTCAGACCGGGTGGAGCTCCTATAATTCACCCCTCCACTTT. This encodes CASIQTGWSSYNSPLHF.

The chain links TRBV16 to TRBJ1-2, with TRBD1 as a possible D gene (5 bases). CDR1 is KGHSY, CDR2 FQNENV, per germline. The V end lost 0 bases, the J end lost 8 bases, and 16 bases lay between the germline ends. This CDR3 region has 15 residues. CDR3 sequence reads: CASSQSDWDSIGYTF. The CDR3 region has the DNA TGTGCCAGCAGCCAATCAGACTGGGACTCTATCGGCTACACCTTC.

The J gene is TRBJ2-2, the V gene TRBV5-1, with TRBD2 matching 11 bases. Losses at the gene ends were 0 bases for V and 4 bases for J; bases not matched to a gene: 5. Germline V gene lookup returns CDR1 SGHRS and CDR2 YFSETQ. The CDR3 loop spans 17 amino acids. In nucleotides, the CDR3 is TGCGCCAGCAGCTTGGCCGGACTAGCGGGCCCCACCGGGGAGCTGTTTTTT. Its protein product is CASSLAGLAGPTGELFF. The full variable domain, rest sourced from reference TRBV5-1 and TRBJ2-2, is KAGVTQTPRYLIKTRGQQVTLSCSPISGHRSVSWYQQTPGQGLQFLFEYFSETQRNKGNFPGRFSGRQFSNSRSEMNVSTLELGDSALYLCASSLAGLAGPTGELFFGEGSRLTVL.

This clone appeared once. The V gene is TRBV5-6, the J gene TRBJ1-6; TRBD1 is a possible D gene (5 bases). The CDR3 extends over 14 amino acids. The germline V and J ends were trimmed by 3 bases and 5 bases, with 9 bases remaining between them. Germline CDR1 and CDR2: SGHDT and YYEEEE. The CDR3 bases are TGTGCCAGCAGCTCTCAGGGAAATAATTCACCCCTCCACTTT. Protein: CASSSQGNNSPLHF.

The rearrangement links TRBV5-4 to TRBJ1-2, with 11 bases lining up with TRBD1. V lost 4 bases and J lost 6; bases outside the gene matches: 5. The CDR3 covers 14 residues. CDR1 SGHNT and CDR2 YYREEE come from the germline V gene (reference sequence). The CDR3 reads CASSLRDRGDGYTF. CDR3 bases: TGTGCCAGCAGCCTTCGGGACAGGGGGGATGGCTACACCTTC.

The genes are TRBV5-1 and TRBJ2-2, with a weak D call TRBD2 (7 bases). Trimming took 5 bases from V and 5 from J, leaving 16 bases between them. CDR1 SGHRS and CDR2 YFSETQ come from the germline V gene. The CDR3 totals 15 residues. CDR3 DNA: TGCGCCAGCAGTCGGGGGGCAGAGCGAACCGGGGAGCTGTTTTTT. This gives the protein CASSRGAERTGELFF.

The chain couples TRBV18 to TRBJ2-7; 9 positions match TRBD1. Germline loops: CDR1 KGHSH, CDR2 LQKENI. V was pared by 4 bases and J by 0 bases, with 1 base of the junction left unmatched. This CDR3 comprises 14 residues. CDR3 sequence reads: CASSQGQGSYEQYF. DNA of the CDR3: TGTGCCAGCTCACAGGGACAGGGCTCCTACGAGCAGTACTTC.

The genes are TRBV5-4 and TRBJ2-4; 9 bases are shared with TRBD1. J was trimmed by 6 bases and V by 4 bases; bases with no gene match: 2. The germline V gene encodes CDR1 SGHNT and CDR2 YYREEE (reference sequence). The CDR3 spans 13 residues. The CDR3 bases are TGTGCCAGCAGCCCGGGACAGGGAAACATTCAGTACTTC. Translated, it gives CASSPGQGNIQYF.

The chain uses TRBV2 and TRBJ2-3, with 9 bases lining up with TRBD1. The CDR3 totals 15 residues. The germline V gene encodes CDR1 SNHLY and CDR2 FYNNEI. Losses at the gene ends were 7 bases for V and 0 bases for J; bases not matched to a gene: 5. CDR3 amino acids: CASIRDRASTDTQYF. The CDR3 DNA reads TGTGCCAGCATAAGGGACAGGGCTAGCACAGATACGCAGTATTTT.

The J gene is TRBJ1-5, the V gene TRBV12-5; D is ambiguous. Germline CDR1 LGHNT, CDR2 FRNRAP. The CDR3 spans 16 residues. V shed 5 bases and J shed 2 bases, with 16 bases lying between them. CDR3 DNA: TGTGCTAGTGGTCACGGGGTACCCGGGGGCAATCAGCCCCAGCATTTT. Residues: CASGHGVPGGNQPQHF.

This chain links TRBV5-4 with TRBJ2-7, with D perhaps TRBD2 (7 bases). The CDR3 is 14 amino acids. Germline CDR1 reads SGHNT; CDR2 reads YYREEE (reference sequence). With 2 bases removed from V and 5 bases from J, the gap between germline ends came to 14 bases. This CDR3 is CASSLRGAQNEQYF. In DNA form, the CDR3 reads TGTGCCAGCAGCTTACGGGGGGCGCAAAACGAGCAGTACTTC.

The count of this clone is one. The chain has TRBV9 and TRBJ2-7; possible D gene TRBD2, 6 bases. Germline loops: CDR1 SGDLS, CDR2 YYNGEE. This CDR3 has 17 amino acids. V dropped 0 bases and J dropped 1 base, with 17 bases sitting between them. This CDR3 reads CASSVGDWGRESYEQYF. DNA for the CDR3: TGTGCCAGCAGCGTAGGTGATTGGGGACGGGAGTCCTACGAGCAGTACTTC. Variable domain in full (rest from reference TRBV9 and TRBJ2-7): DSGVTQTPKHLITATGQRVTLRCSPRSGDLSVYWYQQSLDQGLQFLIQYYNGEERAKGNILERFSAQQFPDLHSELNLSSLELGDSALYFCASSVGDWGRESYEQYFGPGTRLTVT.

The chain uses TRBV28 and TRBJ1-2, with unresolved D. Germline-derived CDR1 and CDR2 are MDHEN and SYDVKM. The CDR3 contains 16 residues. V lost 3 bases and J lost 2, with 16 bases in between. The CDR3 DNA is TGTGCCAGCAGTTTCCCGCGAGGCCATGAAAACTATGGCTACACCTTC. This gives the protein CASSFPRGHENYGYTF.

This clone was counted a few times. The chain recombines TRBV6-2 or TRBV6-3 with TRBJ1-3; D gene uncertain. CDR1 and CDR2 (germline): MNHEY, SVGEGT. V was cut by 5 bases and J by 5 bases, with 4 bases left in between. The CDR3 extends over 11 amino acids. CDR3 coding DNA: TGTGCCAGCAGTACTAGAAACACCATATATTTT. Its protein is CASSTRNTIYF.

This chain joins TRBV4-1 and TRBJ2-5; 7 positions match TRBD2. V lost 0 bases, J lost 5 bases, and 9 bases stayed unmatched. This CDR3 has 16 amino acids. Germline loops: CDR1 MGHRA, CDR2 YSYEKL. In DNA form, the CDR3 reads TGCGCCAGCAGCCAAGATAAGACTAGCTTAGTTGAGACCCAGTACTTC. It is translated as CASSQDKTSLVETQYF.

J is TRBJ1-3 and V is TRBV6-4; TRBD1 aligns across 7 bases. The CDR3 sequence is 13 residues long. Germline CDR1 is MRHNA and CDR2 is SNTAGT. Trimming at V came to 9 bases and at J to 0 bases, leaving 2 bases not matched to a gene. The DNA for the CDR3 is TGTGCCAGGACAGGGTACTCTGGAAACACCATATATTTT. Amino acid sequence: CARTGYSGNTIYF.

V is TRBV7-2 and J is TRBJ2-7; 14 nucleotides line up with TRBD2. J lost 4 bases, V lost 1 base, and 0 bases had no gene match. CDR1 SGHTA and CDR2 FQGNSA come from the germline V gene. The CDR3 runs to 15 residues. CDR3 nucleotide sequence: TGTGCCAGCAGCTTAGGGACTAGCGGGGGGTACGAGCAGTACTTC. Translated: CASSLGTSGGYEQYF.

The chain has TRBV2 and TRBJ2-1; maybe TRBD2 (5 bases). Trimming took 3 bases from V and 10 from J, leaving 16 bases between them. Germline assignment: CDR1 SNHLY and CDR2 FYNNEI. The CDR3 consists of 14 residues. CDR3 bases: TGTGCCAGCAGTGACATGCTGGGTGTAGCGGAGCAGTTCTTC. Protein: CASSDMLGVAEQFF. The variable domain in full, with the rest retrieved from reference TRBV2 and TRBJ2-1, is EPEVTQTPSHQVTQMGQEVILRCVPISNHLYFYWYRQILGQKVEFLVSFYNNEISEKSEIFDDQFSVERPDGSNFTLKIRSTKLEDSAMYFCASSDMLGVAEQFFGPGTRLTVL.